This TCR beta chain was documented in a study of OX40 agonist ivuxolimab in advanced cancers. Some clones are missing from TCRdb's copy, which holds only in-frame ones; the method was immunoSEQ multiplex PCR. The sample has approximately 56,000 clones; about nine tenths are singletons. The germline V and J ends were trimmed by 0 bases and 6 bases, with 17 bases remaining between them. Looked up from germline, CDR1 is LGHNA and CDR2 is YSLEER. This CDR3 is 16 amino acids long. The source is an adult with an advanced solid tumor such as melanoma, head and neck, liver or kidney cancer. The material sequenced was CD4+ or CD8+ T cells sorted from blood, taken in a trial of the OX40 agonist ivuxolimab. The rearrangement joins TRBV4-3 to TRBJ1-2, with D possibly matching TRBD1 (6 bases). CDR3 sequence (DNA): TGCGCCAGCAGCCAAGATACAATTCGACAGGTTAATGGCTACACCTTC. The encoded protein is CASSQDTIRQVNGYTF.